This T cell receptor beta chain came from a study of beta chain features in type 1 diabetes. Turning to the study itself: Regarding age, gender and cell yields, patients proved similar to healthy donors.

V was pared by 1 base and J by 4 bases, with 3 bases of the junction left unmatched. CDR3 length: 15 residues. Germline loops: CDR1 MGHRA, CDR2 YSYEKL. Expressed TCRB transcripts were sequenced after all isolated RNA was converted to cDNA. Sequenced by immunoSEQ multiplex PCR; TCRdb stores in-frame clones only, minus some. Altogether 240,000 or so clones are present, about 63% being singletons, with the ten largest covering approximately 0.05%. This TCR was recovered from a man between 25 and 39 years old in good health. The chain links TRBV4-1 to TRBJ2-5, with 10 bases that match TRBD2. Material for sequencing was naive CD4+ T cells from blood. The CDR3 protein is CASSQASGGIETQYF. The CDR3 region has the DNA TGCGCCAGCAGCCAAGCTAGCGGGGGCATAGAGACCCAGTACTTC.